Following are 10 T cell receptor beta chains from one sample sequenced in a study of T cell repertoires in cytomegalovirus infection. TCRdb redid the calling of the reads with MiXCR, one entry per CDR3 protein. The sample carries hundreds of thousands of distinct CDR3 sequences, 31% recorded once. These receptors lack a known antigen. Sequenced material: cultured CD8+ T cells from PBMCs, taken from culture after CMV antigen stimulation. These receptors were collected from a human donor in good health (CMV status not recorded). Some clones in this sample may be carry-over from other donors' samples.

The V gene is TRBV15, the J gene TRBJ2-3, with D possibly being TRBD1 or TRBD2 (5 bases each). Germline assignment: CDR1 LNHNV and CDR2 YYDKDF (reference sequence). Trimming took off 0 bases at V and 3 bases at J, with 13 bases between the two ends. This CDR3 spans 16 amino acids. The CDR3 spells CATSRERGARTDTQYF. CDR3 bases: TGTGCCACCAGCAGAGAGAGGGGTGCAAGAACAGATACGCAGTATTTT.

This clonotype was observed at least ten times. V gene TRBV7-6 combines with J gene TRBJ2-5; possible D gene TRBD2, 7 bases. V was pared by 5 bases and J by 9 bases, with 22 bases between. The germline V gene has CDR1 SGHVS and CDR2 FNYEAQ. The CDR3 consists of 15 residues. The chain's CDR3 is CASSARGGDPRAQYF. The CDR3 bases are TGTGCCAGCAGCGCCAGGGGAGGGGATCCAAGGGCCCAGTACTTC.

This clonotype was seen only a few times. V and J are TRBV7-9 and TRBJ1-2, with 9 positions matching TRBD1. Germline V gene data show CDR1 as SEHNR and CDR2 as FQNEAQ (reference sequence). This CDR3 contains 19 residues. Losses at the gene ends were 3 bases for V and 4 bases for J; bases not matched to a gene: 18. The chain's CDR3 is CASSFPGPPMGQGAYGYTF. The CDR3 nucleotides are TGTGCCAGCAGCTTTCCCGGTCCCCCAATGGGACAGGGAGCCTATGGCTACACCTTC.

This rearrangement joins TRBV5-8 to TRBJ2-7; 9 bases are shared with TRBD1. Looked up from germline, CDR1 is SGHTS and CDR2 is YDEGEE. Trimming cost V 4 bases and J 3 bases; bases outside gene matches: 8. This CDR3 is 15 amino acids long. CDR3 sequence reads: CASSIPGQGYYEQYF. CDR3 coding DNA: TGTGCCAGCAGCATACCGGGACAGGGATACTACGAGCAGTACTTC.

The chain links TRBV7-2 to TRBJ2-1; either TRBD1 or TRBD2 may supply D (5 bases each). The V end was cut by 7 bases, the J end by 4 bases, with 17 bases between. The germline gives CDR1 SGHTA, CDR2 FQGNSA. This CDR3 has 15 residues. The chain's CDR3 is CASIGPGQKYNEQFF. CDR3 in DNA: TGTGCCAGCATCGGGCCGGGGCAAAAATACAATGAGCAGTTCTTC.

This clonotype was detected a few times. This chain joins TRBV12-3 or TRBV12-4 and TRBJ1-4; the D gene is possibly TRBD1 (5 bases). The V and J ends lost 5 bases and 2 bases respectively, with 12 bases between them. CDR3 length: 15 residues. In nucleotides, the CDR3 is TGTGCCAGCAGTGATGGGACGGCTACTAATGAAAAACTGTTTTTT. This translates into CASSDGTATNEKLFF.

The chain recombines TRBV7-9 with TRBJ1-1; D possibly corresponds to TRBD1 (5 bases). The germline V and J ends were trimmed by 10 bases and 7 bases, with 16 bases remaining between them. CDR3 length: 12 amino acids. Germline lookup yields CDR1 SEHNR and CDR2 FQNEAQ (reference sequence). CDR3 sequence (DNA): TGTGCCACTTCCCGCAGGGCCGATGAAGCTTTCTTT. Encoded protein: CATSRRADEAFF.

This clonotype was seen a handful of times. The rearrangement joins TRBV2 to TRBJ2-3, with D possibly called TRBD1 or TRBD2 (6 bases each). Germline V lookup: CDR1 SNHLY, CDR2 FYNNEI. V lost 2 bases and J lost 0, with 9 bases in between. The CDR3 has 15 amino acids. This chain's CDR3 is CASSERGVSTDTQYF. CDR3 coding DNA: TGTGCCAGCAGTGAAAGGGGGGTCAGCACAGATACGCAGTATTTT.

The chain has TRBV6-1 and TRBJ1-4; D uncertain. Germline CDR1 reads MNHNS; CDR2 reads SASEGT. The CDR3 is 14 amino acids. Trimming took off 5 bases at V and 9 bases at J, with 16 bases between the two ends. The CDR3 region is CASSHGKDVQKLFF. The CDR3 nucleotides read TGTGCCAGCAGTCACGGAAAGGACGTGCAAAAACTGTTTTTT.

This chain uses TRBV7-9 with TRBJ1-6; TRBD1 agrees at 8 bases. From germline, CDR1 is SEHNR and CDR2 FQNEAQ (reference sequence). With V trimmed by 5 bases and J by 8 bases, 8 bases remained unmatched. The CDR3 has 15 amino acids. CDR3 residues: CASSAPQGADSPLHF. The CDR3 region has the DNA TGTGCCAGCAGCGCACCGCAGGGGGCGGATTCACCCCTCCACTTT.